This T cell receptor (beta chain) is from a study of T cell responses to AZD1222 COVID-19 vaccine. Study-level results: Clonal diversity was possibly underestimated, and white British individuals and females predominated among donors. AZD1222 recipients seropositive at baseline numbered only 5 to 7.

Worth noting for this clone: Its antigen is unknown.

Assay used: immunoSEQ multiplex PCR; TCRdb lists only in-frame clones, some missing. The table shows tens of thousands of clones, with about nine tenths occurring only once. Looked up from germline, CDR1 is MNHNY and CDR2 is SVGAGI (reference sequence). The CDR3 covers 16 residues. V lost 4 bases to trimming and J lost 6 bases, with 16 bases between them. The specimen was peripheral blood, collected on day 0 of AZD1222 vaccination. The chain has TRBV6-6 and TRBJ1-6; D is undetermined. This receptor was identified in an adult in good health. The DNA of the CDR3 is TGTGCCAGCAGTTTTGAAGACCCTACGGGTAATTCACCCCTCCACTTT. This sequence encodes CASSFEDPTGNSPLHF.